What follows are 17 T cell receptor beta chains derived from one specimen sequenced in a study of shared clonotypes between healthy human individuals. Clones were read by immunoSEQ multiplex PCR, and TCRdb kept only the in-frame ones, dropping some. The repertoire holds some 470,000 clones, with about three quarters as singletons. Sequencing was performed on PBMCs. The receptors originated from a woman between 40 and 55 years old in good health. Some clones in this sample may be carry-over from other donors' samples.

The chain couples TRBV28 to TRBJ2-1; 7 bases are a match to TRBD1. The J segment lost 8 bases and the V segment lost 6 bases, leaving 7 bases of the junction unmatched. The CDR3 is 13 residues long. Per the germline V gene, CDR1 is MDHEN and CDR2 is SYDVKM. The CDR3 reads CASRPGQTYEQFF. The CDR3, as DNA: TGTGCCAGCAGACCGGGACAGACCTATGAGCAGTTCTTC.

The J gene is TRBJ2-7, the V gene TRBV9; no reliable D call. CDR3 length equals 15 residues. Between the trimmed V and J ends, which lost 3 bases and 5 bases, there was a span of 18 bases. Germline V gene data show CDR1 as SGDLS and CDR2 as YYNGEE. CDR3 in amino acids: CASSANALSTDEQYF. The CDR3 coding sequence is TGTGCCAGCAGCGCAAACGCGTTGAGTACGGACGAGCAGTACTTC.

The CDR3 is CASSLSQDNEKLFF. CDR3 DNA sequence: TGTGCCAGCAGCTTATCCCAGGATAATGAAAAACTGTTTTTT. The chain is built from TRBV7-9 and TRBJ1-4; no clear D gene. The CDR3 loop spans 14 amino acids. V dropped 2 bases and J dropped 4 bases, with 8 bases sitting between them. From germline, CDR1 is SEHNR and CDR2 FQNEAQ (reference sequence). The variable domain in full, completed from reference TRBV7-9 and TRBJ1-4, reads DTGVSQNPRHKITKRGQNVTFRCDPISEHNRLYWYRQTLGQGPEFLTYFQNEAQLEKSRLLSDRFSAERPKGSFSTLEIQRTEQGDSAMYLCASSLSQDNEKLFFGSGTQLSVL.

This chain connects TRBV7-9 to TRBJ2-1, with 10 bases matching TRBD2. This CDR3 is 16 amino acids long. Germline V CDR1 and CDR2: SEHNR, FQNEAQ (reference sequence). The J segment lost 6 bases and the V segment lost 5 bases, leaving 10 bases of the junction unmatched. The CDR3 nucleotides read TGTGCCAGCAGCACCAGACTAGCGGGCTTAGCCAATGAGCAGTTCTTC. The encoded protein is CASSTRLAGLANEQFF. The variable domain in full, completed from reference TRBV7-9 and TRBJ2-1, reads DTGVSQNPRHKITKRGQNVTFRCDPISEHNRLYWYRQTLGQGPEFLTYFQNEAQLEKSRLLSDRFSAERPKGSFSTLEIQRTEQGDSAMYLCASSTRLAGLANEQFFGPGTRLTVL.

This rearrangement joins TRBV28 to TRBJ2-1; a weak D match, TRBD1 (6 bases). Germline V gene data show CDR1 as MDHEN and CDR2 as SYDVKM. The CDR3 consists of 16 residues. Trimming left V 7 bases short and J 9 bases short, with 25 bases between. CDR3 loop: CASKIVGTTVSSEQFF. The CDR3 bases are TGTGCCAGCAAAATCGTCGGGACAACCGTCTCCTCTGAGCAGTTCTTC.

This chain uses TRBV7-8 with TRBJ2-3; 11 bases align to TRBD2. Germline CDR1 reads SGHVS; CDR2 reads FQNEAQ. The CDR3 spans 20 residues. V lost 2 bases, J lost 1 base, and 14 bases stayed unmatched. CDR3 amino acids: CASSLSVLAGGILRTDTQYF. The CDR3 DNA reads TGTGCCAGCAGCTTATCCGTTCTAGCGGGAGGAATCTTACGCACAGATACGCAGTATTTT.

This clone was counted a single time. This sequence joins TRBV27 and TRBJ2-2; possibly TRBD2 for D (5 bases). The CDR3 totals 14 residues. Trimming left V 3 bases short and J 5 bases short, with 10 bases between. The V gene's germline CDR1 is MNHEY and CDR2 SMNVEV (reference sequence). CDR3: CASSFTGMTGELFF. The DNA of the CDR3 is TGTGCCAGCAGTTTCACGGGGATGACCGGGGAGCTGTTTTTT.

The chain carries TRBV5-1 and TRBJ2-1; D might be TRBD2 (6 bases). CDR3 size: 17 residues. Germline-derived CDR1 and CDR2 are SGHRS and YFSETQ. V was shortened by 5 bases and J by 0 bases, with 18 bases between the two germline ends. CDR3 protein: CASRPQGGLSSYNEQFF. Here the CDR3 DNA reads TGCGCCAGCAGACCCCAGGGAGGCCTGAGCTCCTACAATGAGCAGTTCTTC.

The chain carries TRBV7-6 and TRBJ1-1; D perhaps matches TRBD1 (5 bases). Germline CDR1 reads SGHVS; CDR2 reads FNYEAQ. The CDR3 has 15 amino acids. The germline V and J ends were trimmed by 5 bases and 1 base, with 14 bases remaining between them. The CDR3 loop is CASSPWGGRNTEAFF. CDR3 DNA sequence: TGTGCCAGCAGCCCGTGGGGGGGAAGGAACACTGAAGCTTTCTTT.

This chain uses TRBV27 with TRBJ2-7; 8 positions match TRBD2. The CDR3 loop spans 14 amino acids. Germline CDR1 and CDR2: MNHEY and SMNVEV (reference sequence). V lost 6 bases, J lost 4 bases, and 8 bases stayed unmatched. The CDR3 coding sequence is TGTGCCAGCAGGGTAGCGGGAACCCTTTACGAGCAGTACTTC. Translated, it gives CASRVAGTLYEQYF.

The chain recombines TRBV10-3 with TRBJ1-1; TRBD1 matches at 10 bases. CDR1 ENHRY and CDR2 SYGVKD come from the germline V gene. The CDR3 extends over 15 amino acids. Trimming at V came to 6 bases and at J to 1 base, leaving 5 bases not matched to a gene. DNA for the CDR3: TGTGCCATCAGGAGACAGGGGGCAGGGAACACTGAAGCTTTCTTT. It encodes CAIRRQGAGNTEAFF.

This clone was found a few times. The chain couples TRBV7-7 to TRBJ2-1; D is undetermined. Germline V CDR1 and CDR2: SSHAT, FNYEAQ (reference sequence). The CDR3 runs to 16 residues. V lost 0 bases and J lost 2, with 11 bases in between. CDR3 amino acids: CASSLAPAGPYNEQFF. In DNA form, the CDR3 reads TGTGCCAGCAGCTTAGCACCAGCAGGCCCCTACAATGAGCAGTTCTTC.

This clone was recorded only once. The chain carries TRBV2 and TRBJ2-7; a possible D gene is TRBD2 (6 bases). In germline, CDR1 is SNHLY, CDR2 FYNNEI. This CDR3 spans 14 amino acids. V was clipped by 6 bases and J by 4 bases, with 16 bases between them. CDR3 residues: CASRPRQGGYEQYF. DNA of the CDR3: TGTGCCAGCAGGCCCCGGCAGGGAGGTTACGAGCAGTACTTC.

V and J are TRBV10-3 and TRBJ2-1, with 8 bases that match TRBD2. With V trimmed by 4 bases and J by 5 bases, 4 bases remained unmatched. This CDR3 is 14 amino acids long. Germline CDR1 reads ENHRY; CDR2 reads SYGVKD. This chain's CDR3 is CAISGERENNEQFF. In DNA, the CDR3 is TGTGCCATCAGTGGGGAGCGGGAGAACAATGAGCAGTTCTTC.

The sample holds a few counts of this clone. The V and J genes are TRBV20-1 and TRBJ2-6; weak D call: TRBD2 (5 bases). This CDR3 comprises 11 residues. The V gene lost 6 bases and the J gene lost 9 bases, with 9 bases spanning the gap. In germline, CDR1 is DFQATT, CDR2 SNEGSKA (reference sequence). DNA of the CDR3: TGCAGTGCCCTACGGGACAACGTCCTGACTTTC. Translation gives CSALRDNVLTF.

V usage is TRBV7-7 and J usage is TRBJ1-3, with 8 nucleotides matching TRBD1. This CDR3 comprises 16 residues. Germline V gene data show CDR1 as SSHAT and CDR2 as FNYEAQ (reference sequence). V was pared by 5 bases and J by 2 bases, with 8 bases of the junction left unmatched. The CDR3 is CASSPGQGKAGNTIYF. The CDR3 DNA sequence: TGTGCCAGCAGCCCCGGACAGGGTAAAGCTGGAAACACCATATATTTT.

This chain connects TRBV5-1 to TRBJ2-5; no definite D call. Germline V gene sequence: CDR1 SGHRS, CDR2 YFSETQ. V lost 3 bases and J lost 5, with 11 bases in between. The CDR3 totals 13 residues. The CDR3 coding sequence is TGCGCCAGCAGCTCCCCGGTCCTGGAGACCCAGTACTTC. Encoded protein: CASSSPVLETQYF.